The clone carrying this TCR beta chain appeared once. The antigen is not known. The sample is drawn from a study of vaccination effects on CD4 cells after COVID-19. The study's findings and limits: Clonal contraction was marked in infection- and vaccine-induced clones late after vaccination. Healthy vaccinees showed cross-reactivity with common cold coronaviruses in only 1 of 255 vaccine-induced clones.

Sequencing in the ViraFEST assay came after antigen-specific CD4+ T cells had been expanded with viral peptide pools, which were used to stimulate PBMC. Having been cultured for around ten days, the cells underwent CD4+ T cell isolation. BNT162b2 vaccine or mRNA-1273 vaccine was given to participants in two doses. Libraries were prepared by immunoSEQ multiplex PCR; TCRdb keeps only in-frame clonotypes and omits some of them. This table has roughly 71,000 clones, about 80% appearing once. Looked up from germline, CDR1 is MGHDK and CDR2 is SYGVNS. With 7 bases clipped from V and 2 bases from J, the junction kept 5 bases outside the gene matches. The length of the CDR3 is 14 residues.

The source was CD4+ T cells from PBMCs cultured with HCoV-OC43 spike peptides, collected after COVID-19 vaccination. Subset of the sample: HCoV-OC43 spike overlapping peptide pool stimulation. This receptor was identified in a human donor who received a COVID-19 vaccine. This chain connects TRBV25-1 to TRBJ2-3, with 8 bases lining up with TRBD2. The CDR3 DNA follows: TGTGCCAGCAAGGAAGCGGGGGACACAGATACGCAGTATTTT. This translates into CASKEAGDTDTQYF.